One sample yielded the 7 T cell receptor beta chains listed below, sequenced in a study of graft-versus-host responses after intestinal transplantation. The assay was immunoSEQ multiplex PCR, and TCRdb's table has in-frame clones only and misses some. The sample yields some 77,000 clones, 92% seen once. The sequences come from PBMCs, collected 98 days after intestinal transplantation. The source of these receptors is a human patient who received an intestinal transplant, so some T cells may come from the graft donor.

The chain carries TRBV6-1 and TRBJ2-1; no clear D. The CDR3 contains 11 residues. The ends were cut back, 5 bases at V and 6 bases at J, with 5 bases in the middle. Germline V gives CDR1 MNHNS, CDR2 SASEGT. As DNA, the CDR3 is TGTGCCAGCAGTAAAGGCAATGAGCAGTTCTTC. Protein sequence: CASSKGNEQFF.

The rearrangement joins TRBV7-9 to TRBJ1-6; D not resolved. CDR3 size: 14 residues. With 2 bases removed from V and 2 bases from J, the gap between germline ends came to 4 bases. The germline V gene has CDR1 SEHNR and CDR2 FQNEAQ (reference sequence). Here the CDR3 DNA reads TGTGCCAGCAGCTTACAGGCCTATAATTCACCCCTCCACTTT. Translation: CASSLQAYNSPLHF.

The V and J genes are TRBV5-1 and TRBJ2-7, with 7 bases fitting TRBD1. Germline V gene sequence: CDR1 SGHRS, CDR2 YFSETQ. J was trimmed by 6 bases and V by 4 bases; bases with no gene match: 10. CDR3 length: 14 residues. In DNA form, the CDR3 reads TGCGCCAGCAGCCCATGGACAGGTCTTGGCGAGCAGTACTTC. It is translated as CASSPWTGLGEQYF.

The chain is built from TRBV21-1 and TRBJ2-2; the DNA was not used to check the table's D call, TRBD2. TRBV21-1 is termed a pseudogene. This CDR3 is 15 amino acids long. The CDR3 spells CASSKRGGPTGELFF. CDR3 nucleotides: TGTGCCAGCAGCAAAAGAGGAGGGCCTACCGGGGAGCTGTTTTTT.

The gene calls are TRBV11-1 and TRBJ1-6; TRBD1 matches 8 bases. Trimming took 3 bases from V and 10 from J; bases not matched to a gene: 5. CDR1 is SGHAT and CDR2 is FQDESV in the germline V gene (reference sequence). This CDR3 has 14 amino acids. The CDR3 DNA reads TGTGCCAGCAGCTTCTCGGACAGGGCCTCACCCCTCCACTTT. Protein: CASSFSDRASPLHF.

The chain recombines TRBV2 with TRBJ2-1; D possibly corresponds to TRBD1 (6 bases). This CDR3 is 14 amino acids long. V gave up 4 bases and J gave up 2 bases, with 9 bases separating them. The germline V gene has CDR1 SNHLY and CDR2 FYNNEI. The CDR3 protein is CASSGRGPYNEQFF. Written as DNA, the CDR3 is TGTGCCAGCAGTGGCAGGGGCCCCTACAATGAGCAGTTCTTC.

The CDR3, as DNA: TGTGCCAGTAGTATGGTAGGGGGCAAAAGGAGCTCCTACAATGAGCAGTTCTTC. This sequence encodes CASSMVGGKRSSYNEQFF. The V call is TRBV19, the J call TRBJ2-1; 7 positions match TRBD1. The CDR3 length is 18 residues. Looked up from germline, CDR1 is LNHDA and CDR2 is SQIVND (reference sequence). V lost 3 bases to trimming and J lost 0 bases; unmatched junction nucleotides: 11.